Below, 2 T cell receptor beta chains from the same sample are listed, as sequenced in a study of blood T cells in healthy people across ages. It was with a sample-barcoded 5' primer and a J-beta primer mix that a second PCR of about 6 to 11 cycles was run. TCRdb reanalysed the 5' RACE reads using MiXCR and keeps one entry per CDR3 protein. Of approximately 1,100,000 distinct CDR3 sequences in the sample, 40% to 55% were seen once. Sequencing was performed on blood. The receptors were sampled from a woman aged 60-75 years in good health.

Only a few counts were recorded for this clonotype. The chain combines TRBV20-1 with TRBJ2-6; possibly TRBD2 for D (5 bases). Germline V gene lookup returns CDR1 DFQATT and CDR2 SNEGSKA (reference sequence). This CDR3 region has 14 residues. Deletions cut 6 bases from V and 0 bases from J, with 9 bases between. CDR3 in amino acids: CSAMDFSGANVLTF. The CDR3 region has the DNA TGCAGTGCAATGGACTTCTCTGGGGCCAACGTCCTGACTTTC.

V usage is TRBV30 and J usage is TRBJ2-7; unclear D gene. The V gene lost 6 bases and the J gene lost 3 bases, with 15 bases spanning the gap. The CDR3 has 13 amino acids. Germline CDR1 GTSNPN, CDR2 SVGIG (reference sequence). The CDR3 DNA reads TGTGCCTGCCGAATAGCTGAAGTCTACGAGCAGTACTTC. Residues: CACRIAEVYEQYF.